This TCR beta chain originates from a study of technical replicates of blood from several donors. Here immunoSEQ multiplex PCR was the method, and the copy in TCRdb shows in-frame clones only, minus some. The repertoire consists of more than 65,000 clones, with around nine tenths occurring once and the leading ten covering 0.39%. Between the trimmed V and J ends, which lost 0 bases and 3 bases, there was a span of 10 bases. The germline CDR1 and CDR2 sequences are SGHDT and YYEEEE. The CDR3 totals 14 residues. Sequences were obtained from T cells isolated from PBMCs. The source is a human donor in good health. The gene calls are TRBV5-6 and TRBJ2-7; D not resolved. CDR3 DNA sequence: TGTGCCAGCAGCTTGGAATTCCAAATCTACGAGCAGTACTTC. The encoded protein is CASSLEFQIYEQYF. Combining the CDR3 with reference TRBV5-6 and TRBJ2-7 gives the whole variable domain DAGVTQSPTHLIKTRGQQVTLRCSPKSGHDTVSWYQQALGQGPQFIFQYYEEEERQRGNFPDRFSGHQFPNYSSELNVNALLLGDSALYLCASSLEFQIYEQYFGPGTRLTVT.